This T cell receptor (beta chain) was identified during a study of T-cell memory formation after mild COVID-19. Germline-derived CDR1 and CDR2 are SGHVS and FNYEAQ. This CDR3 region has 13 residues. Deletions cut 1 base from V and 7 bases from J, with 10 bases between. This clonotype was counted ten times or more. Antigen unknown. Constant-segment primers served in 5'RACE that generated TCR alpha and TCR beta cDNA libraries bearing sample barcodes and UMIs. TCRdb redid the calling of the 5' RACE reads with MiXCR, one entry per CDR3 protein. The repertoire holds roughly 89,000 distinct CDR3 sequences, around 16% seen once, with 39% in the top ten. General study points: Day 37-peaking second-wave clones had unconfirmed SARS-CoV-2 specificity. CD8+ contracting clones occupied EMRA, while CD4+ ones occupied mainly CM and EM.

The chain joins TRBV7-6 to TRBJ1-1; D is undetermined. Source material: PBMCs or a T cell subset sorted from them (not recorded which). The sequence derives from a man aged 18 to 29 who had mild COVID-19 (a few samples of this study predate the infection). Cell type and time point are not known. The CDR3 sequence is CASSLGWELEAFF. CDR3 sequence (DNA): TGTGCCAGCAGCTTAGGTTGGGAACTTGAAGCTTTCTTT.